Listed below are T cell receptor beta chains from one sample, sequenced in a study of human T cells and chemical hapten exposure. TCRdb itself ran the RACE reads through MiXCR, one entry per CDR3 protein. The sample holds some 42,000 distinct CDR3 sequences; more than 8.5% are singletons and the top ten take approximately 16%. Specimen: whole blood, collected in connection with sensitization to the hapten diphenylcyclopropenone (DPC). Every receptor here comes from a woman aged 40 to 55 with alopecia areata. Some clones in this sample may be carry-over from other donors' samples. Both conserved end residues are part of each CDR3. The order of the fields is J gene, V gene, D gene, clone size, CDR3 DNA, CDR3 protein. D genes are given only for firm matches. Size tells how often a clone was seen (once, few, many) or the class of an expanded clone, and some rows leave it out.

j_gene: TRBJ1-1; v_gene: TRBV20-1; d_gene: .; abundance: many; CDR3nt: TGCAGTGCTAGAGATCTTCGGCGGCTCGATGAAGCTTTCTTT; CDR3aa: CSARDLRRLDEAFF
j_gene: TRBJ1-3; v_gene: TRBV10-2; d_gene: .; abundance: .; CDR3nt: TGCGCCAGCTCCCCTAACTCTGGAAACACCATATATTTT; CDR3aa: CASSPNSGNTIYF
j_gene: TRBJ2-1; v_gene: TRBV5-1; d_gene: .; abundance: .; CDR3nt: TGCGCCAGCAGCTTGTCGAGCGGATTACTAAACAGTGAGCAGTTCTTC; CDR3aa: CASSLSSGLLNSEQFF
j_gene: TRBJ2-2; v_gene: TRBV20-1; d_gene: TRBD2; abundance: many; CDR3nt: TGCAGTGCTAGAGATACGGGAGGACCTATCACCGGGGAGCTGTTTTTT; CDR3aa: CSARDTGGPITGELFF
j_gene: TRBJ1-2; v_gene: TRBV11-2; d_gene: .; abundance: many; CDR3nt: TGTGCCAGCAGCTTAGTTGCCGGGGGCACCAACTCAGACTATGGCTACACCTTC; CDR3aa: CASSLVAGGTNSDYGYTF
j_gene: TRBJ1-6; v_gene: TRBV3-1; d_gene: .; abundance: many; CDR3nt: TGTGCCAGCAGCCAAGCAGGACAGAATAATTCACCCCTCCACTTT; CDR3aa: CASSQAGQNNSPLHF
j_gene: TRBJ1-1; v_gene: TRBV12-3/TRBV12-4; d_gene: .; abundance: .; CDR3nt: TGTGCCAGCAGTCCCAGAGGTACAGGGATCACTGAAGCTTTCTTT; CDR3aa: CASSPRGTGITEAFF
j_gene: TRBJ2-1; v_gene: TRBV24-1; d_gene: .; abundance: many; CDR3nt: TGTGCCACCAGTGATTTATCAGGGGTTCGGAATGAGCAGTTCTTC; CDR3aa: CATSDLSGVRNEQFF
j_gene: TRBJ1-3; v_gene: TRBV29-1; d_gene: .; abundance: .; CDR3nt: TGCAGCGTTGCGGGGGCTGGAAACACCATATATTTT; CDR3aa: CSVAGAGNTIYF
j_gene: TRBJ1-4; v_gene: TRBV7-9; d_gene: .; abundance: many; CDR3nt: TGTGCCAGCAGTCCCGAGGTCGGAAAACTGTTTTTT; CDR3aa: CASSPEVGKLFF
j_gene: TRBJ2-1; v_gene: TRBV11-1; d_gene: .; abundance: many; CDR3nt: TGTGCCAGCAGCTTAGAGGGGCATTACGAGCAGTTCTTC; CDR3aa: CASSLEGHYEQFF
j_gene: TRBJ2-2; v_gene: TRBV18; d_gene: .; abundance: many; CDR3nt: TGTGCCAGCTCACCAGACAGAATGAACACCGGGGAGCTGTTTTTT; CDR3aa: CASSPDRMNTGELFF
j_gene: TRBJ2-1; v_gene: TRBV4-1; d_gene: TRBD1; abundance: many; CDR3nt: TGCGCCAGCAGTCTCCGGGACAGCACCTACAATGAGCAGTTCTTC; CDR3aa: CASSLRDSTYNEQFF
j_gene: TRBJ1-1; v_gene: TRBV7-3; d_gene: TRBD1; abundance: many; CDR3nt: TGTGCCAGCAGTTTAGCAGGGGGCTTTGAAGCTTTCTTT; CDR3aa: CASSLAGGFEAFF